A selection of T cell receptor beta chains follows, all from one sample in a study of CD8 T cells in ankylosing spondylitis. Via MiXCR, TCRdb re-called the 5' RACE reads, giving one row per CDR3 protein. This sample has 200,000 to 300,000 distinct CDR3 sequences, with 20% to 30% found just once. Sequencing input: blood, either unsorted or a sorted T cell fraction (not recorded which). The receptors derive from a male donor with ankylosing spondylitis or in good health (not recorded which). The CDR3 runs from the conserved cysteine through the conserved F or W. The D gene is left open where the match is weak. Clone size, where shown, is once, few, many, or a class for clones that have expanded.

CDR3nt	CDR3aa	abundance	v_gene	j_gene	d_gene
TGCAGTGCTCCGAGGGCGACCTGGGCGGTCTTC	CSAPRATWAVF	many	TRBV20-1	TRBJ2-1	-
TGTGCCAGCAGGGTAGCGGGGGGGGGAGATACGCAGTATTTT	CASRVAGGGDTQYF	many	TRBV2	TRBJ2-3	TRBD2
TGCGCCAGCAGCGGGACAGGGACTTCCTACGAGCAGTACTTC	CASSGTGTSYEQYF	many	TRBV5-1	TRBJ2-7	TRBD1
TGTGCCAGCAGCCCTGGTTGGGGCCTTCGCGAGCAGTACTTC	CASSPGWGLREQYF	many	TRBV3-1	TRBJ2-7	-
TGCAGTGCTAGAATCCCGGACAGCCGCTATGGCTACACCTTC	CSARIPDSRYGYTF	few	TRBV20-1	TRBJ1-2	-
TGTGCCAGCTCCAAATTGTCGGAGGGAGACTATGGCTACACCTTC	CASSKLSEGDYGYTF	-	TRBV18	TRBJ1-2	-
TGCAGTGCGCTAGGTTCGGACAGGGGTGGCTACACCTTC	CSALGSDRGGYTF	few	TRBV20-1	TRBJ1-2	TRBD1
TGCAGTGCTAGAGATTTCGCTAGCGATCAAGAGACCCAGTACTTC	CSARDFASDQETQYF	many	TRBV20-1	TRBJ2-5	-
TGCAGCGGAATCGGAGGGCCGGGGGAGCAGTACTTC	CSGIGGPGEQYF	-	TRBV29-1	TRBJ2-7	-
TGTGCCGTGTCCCGGGGGGCCTATGGCTACACCTTC	CAVSRGAYGYTF	many	TRBV6-5	TRBJ1-2	-
TGCAGTGCTCAGGACAGGGGCTACGGAGATACGCAGTATTTT	CSAQDRGYGDTQYF	few	TRBV20-1	TRBJ2-3	TRBD1
TGTGCCATCAGTGAGTCATTAGGGGCACCGCGCAATGAGCAGTTCTTC	CAISESLGAPRNEQFF	-	TRBV10-3	TRBJ2-1	-
TGCAGTGCTAGAGACCCAACACCTCCGGGCGGCACTGAAGCTTTCTTT	CSARDPTPPGGTEAFF	-	TRBV20-1	TRBJ1-1	-
TGCAGTGCTAGGAGAAGGGACAGGGTCAACACTGAAGCTTTCTTT	CSARRRDRVNTEAFF	-	TRBV20-1	TRBJ1-1	TRBD1
TGTGCCAGCAGTGCGCAGGGGGCTCTAGAAAACACCATATATTTT	CASSAQGALENTIYF	many	TRBV12-3/TRBV12-4	TRBJ1-3	TRBD1
TGTGCCAGCAGGACATCAGGGGGGAATGGCTACACCTTC	CASRTSGGNGYTF	-	TRBV12-3/TRBV12-4	TRBJ1-2	TRBD1
TGCAGCCTTGGGAGGGGGCGCGGAGATACGCAGTATTTT	CSLGRGRGDTQYF	many	TRBV29-1	TRBJ2-3	-
TGCAGTGCTAGGGTCAGACTGGTTACCACAGATACGCAGTATTTT	CSARVRLVTTDTQYF	-	TRBV20-1	TRBJ2-3	-
TGCAGTGCTATGACAGGCGCCTACAATGAGCAGTTCTTC	CSAMTGAYNEQFF	many	TRBV20-1	TRBJ2-1	-
TGCGCCAGCAGCCAAGACCAAGTGGGTGAGCAGTTCTTC	CASSQDQVGEQFF	many	TRBV4-1	TRBJ2-1	-
TGTGCCACCAGCAGAGACAGCGGCGTGGGGGAGCAGTTCTTC	CATSRDSGVGEQFF	-	TRBV15	TRBJ2-1	-
TGCAGCGTTGTCTCCCCAGGTTTAGGTTACGAGCAGTACTTC	CSVVSPGLGYEQYF	few	TRBV29-1	TRBJ2-7	-
TGCGCCAGCAGCCATAATCCCGCCGACAAGGGGAATGAGCAGTTCTTC	CASSHNPADKGNEQFF	few	TRBV4-1	TRBJ2-1	-
TGCAGTGCGCGGACTAGCGGGGGGATCAATAGGGAGACCCAGTACTTC	CSARTSGGINRETQYF	-	TRBV20-1	TRBJ2-5	TRBD2
TGCGCCAGGAGGGCGAATGGCTACACCTTC	CARRANGYTF	few	TRBV20-1	TRBJ1-2	-
TGTGCCAGCAGTTTAGCGAGATTAGTAAGGTACGAGCAGTACTTC	CASSLARLVRYEQYF	few	TRBV12-3/TRBV12-4	TRBJ2-7	-
TGTGCCAGCAGCCAATCCCCGGATTTCACAGATACGCAGTATTTT	CASSQSPDFTDTQYF	few	TRBV3-1	TRBJ2-3	-